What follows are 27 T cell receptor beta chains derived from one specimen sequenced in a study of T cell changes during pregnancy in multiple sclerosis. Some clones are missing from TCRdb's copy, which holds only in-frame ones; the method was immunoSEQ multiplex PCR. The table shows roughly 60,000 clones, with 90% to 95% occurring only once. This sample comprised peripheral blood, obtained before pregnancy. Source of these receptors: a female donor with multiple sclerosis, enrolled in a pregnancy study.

The CDR3 here is CASSLGTGEQYF. CDR3 nucleotide sequence: TGCGCCAGCAGCCTCGGGACAGGCGAGCAGTACTTC. The V call is TRBV4-1, the J call TRBJ2-7; 8 nucleotides match TRBD1. Germline CDR1 and CDR2: MGHRA and YSYEKL. The CDR3 loop spans 12 amino acids. The V segment lost 4 bases and the J segment 6 bases; nucleotides outside the gene matches: 2.

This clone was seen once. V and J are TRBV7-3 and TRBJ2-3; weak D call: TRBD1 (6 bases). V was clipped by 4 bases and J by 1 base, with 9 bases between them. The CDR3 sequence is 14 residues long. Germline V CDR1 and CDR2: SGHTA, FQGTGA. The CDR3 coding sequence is TGTGCCAGCAGCTCACAGGGAGGCACAGATACGCAGTATTTT. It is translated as CASSSQGGTDTQYF.

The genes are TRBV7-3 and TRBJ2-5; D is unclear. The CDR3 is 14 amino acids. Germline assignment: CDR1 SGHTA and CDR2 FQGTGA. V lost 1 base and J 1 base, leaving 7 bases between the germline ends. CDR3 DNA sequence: TGTGCCAGCAGCTTAATCGGCGGCCAAGAGACCCAGTACTTC. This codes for CASSLIGGQETQYF.

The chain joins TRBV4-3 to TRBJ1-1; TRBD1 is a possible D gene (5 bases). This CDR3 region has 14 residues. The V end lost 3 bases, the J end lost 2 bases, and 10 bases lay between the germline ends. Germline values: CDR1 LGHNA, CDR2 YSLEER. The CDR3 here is CASSQAQGNTEAFF. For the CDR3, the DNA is TGCGCCAGCAGCCAGGCCCAGGGAAACACTGAAGCTTTCTTT.

The CDR3 loop reads CASSPLRTGVLAGGLREFF. DNA for the CDR3: TGTGCCAGCAGCCCCCTAAGGACAGGGGTCCTAGCGGGGGGACTACGAGAGTTCTTC. The chain links TRBV7-7 to TRBJ2-1, with 11 positions matching TRBD2. Unmatched junction bases numbered 26, after V lost 5 bases and J lost 14 bases. Per germline, CDR1 SSHAT and CDR2 FNYEAQ (reference sequence). The CDR3 is 19 amino acids.

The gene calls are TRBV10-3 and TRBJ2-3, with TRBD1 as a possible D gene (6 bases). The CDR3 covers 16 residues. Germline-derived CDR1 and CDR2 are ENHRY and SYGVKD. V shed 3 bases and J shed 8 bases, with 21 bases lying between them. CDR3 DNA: TGTGCCATCAGTGATAACACAGGGTCCTCAAGGGGTACGCAGTATTTT. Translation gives CAISDNTGSSRGTQYF.

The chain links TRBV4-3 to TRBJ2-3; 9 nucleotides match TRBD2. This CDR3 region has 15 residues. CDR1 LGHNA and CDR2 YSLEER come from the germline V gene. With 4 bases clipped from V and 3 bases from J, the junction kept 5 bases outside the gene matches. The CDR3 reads CASSPTSGDTDTQYF. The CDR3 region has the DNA TGCGCCAGCAGCCCGACTAGCGGTGATACAGATACGCAGTATTTT.

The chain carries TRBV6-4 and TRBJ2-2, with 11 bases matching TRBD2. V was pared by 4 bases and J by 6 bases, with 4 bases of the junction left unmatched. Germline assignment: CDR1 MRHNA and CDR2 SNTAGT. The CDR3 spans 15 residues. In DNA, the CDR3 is TGTGCCAGCAGTGTGACTAGCGGGGTCTCCGGGGAGCTGTTTTTT. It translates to CASSVTSGVSGELFF.

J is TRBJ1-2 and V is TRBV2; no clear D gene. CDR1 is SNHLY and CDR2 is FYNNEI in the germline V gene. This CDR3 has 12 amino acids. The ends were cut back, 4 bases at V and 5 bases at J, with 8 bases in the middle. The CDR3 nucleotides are TGTGCCAGCAGTGCCCGTCCGTATGGCTACACCTTC. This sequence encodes CASSARPYGYTF.

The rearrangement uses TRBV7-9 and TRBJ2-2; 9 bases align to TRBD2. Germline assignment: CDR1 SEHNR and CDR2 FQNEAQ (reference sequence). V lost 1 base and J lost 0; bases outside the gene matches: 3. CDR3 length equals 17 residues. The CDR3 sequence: CASSLVQRGANTGELFF. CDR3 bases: TGTGCCAGCAGCTTAGTCCAGCGGGGGGCGAACACCGGGGAGCTGTTTTTT.

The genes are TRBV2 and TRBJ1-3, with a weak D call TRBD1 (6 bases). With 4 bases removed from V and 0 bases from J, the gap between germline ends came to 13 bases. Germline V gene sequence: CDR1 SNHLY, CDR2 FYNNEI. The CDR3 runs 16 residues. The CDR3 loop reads CASSGRGASSGNTIYF. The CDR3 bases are TGTGCCAGCAGTGGGCGGGGGGCGAGCTCTGGAAACACCATATATTTT.

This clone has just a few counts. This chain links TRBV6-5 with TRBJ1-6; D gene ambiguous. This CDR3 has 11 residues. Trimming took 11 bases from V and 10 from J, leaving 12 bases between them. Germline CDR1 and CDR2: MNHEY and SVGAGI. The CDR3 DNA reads TGTGCCTGGAGGGCTGGATCACCCCTCCACTTT. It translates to CAWRAGSPLHF.

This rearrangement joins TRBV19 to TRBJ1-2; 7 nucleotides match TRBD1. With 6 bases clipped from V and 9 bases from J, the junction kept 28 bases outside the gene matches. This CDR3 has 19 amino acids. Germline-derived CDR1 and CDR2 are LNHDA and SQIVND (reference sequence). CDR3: CASSQHAGRGRGVRWSYTF. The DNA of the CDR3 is TGTGCCAGTAGCCAACATGCCGGAAGGGGGCGAGGAGTACGGTGGAGCTACACCTTC.

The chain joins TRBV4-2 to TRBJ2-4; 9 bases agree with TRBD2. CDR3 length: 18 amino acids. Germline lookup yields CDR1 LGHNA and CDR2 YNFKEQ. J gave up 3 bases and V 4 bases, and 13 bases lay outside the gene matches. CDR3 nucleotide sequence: TGTGCCAGCAGCCGCCGGGAAGCTAGCGGGGCAGACAAAAACATTCAGTACTTC. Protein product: CASSRREASGADKNIQYF.

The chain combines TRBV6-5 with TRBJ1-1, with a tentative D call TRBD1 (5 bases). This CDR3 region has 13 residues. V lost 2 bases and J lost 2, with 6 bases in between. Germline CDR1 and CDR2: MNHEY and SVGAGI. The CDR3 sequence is CASSYQGNTEAFF. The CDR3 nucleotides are TGTGCCAGCAGTTACCAGGGAAACACTGAAGCTTTCTTT.

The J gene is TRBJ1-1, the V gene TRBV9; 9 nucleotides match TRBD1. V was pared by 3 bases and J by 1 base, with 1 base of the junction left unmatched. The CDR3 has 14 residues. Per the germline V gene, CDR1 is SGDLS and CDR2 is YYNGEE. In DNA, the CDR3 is TGTGCCAGCAGCGGGGGACAGGGGAACACTGAAGCTTTCTTT. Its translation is CASSGGQGNTEAFF.

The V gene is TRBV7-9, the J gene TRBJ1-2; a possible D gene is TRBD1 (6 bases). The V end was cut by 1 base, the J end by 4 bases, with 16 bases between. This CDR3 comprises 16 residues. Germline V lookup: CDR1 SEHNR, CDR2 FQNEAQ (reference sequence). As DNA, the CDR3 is TGTGCCAGCAGCTTAGATCGAGTACAGGGCTCCTATGGCTACACCTTC. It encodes CASSLDRVQGSYGYTF.

The CDR3 DNA sequence: TGTGCCAGCACCTACGGAGGGGAAGCTTTCTTT. This codes for CASTYGGEAFF. This rearrangement joins TRBV6-5 to TRBJ1-1; D is unclear. The CDR3 has 11 residues. The V end was cut by 7 bases, the J end by 8 bases, with 11 bases between. Germline V gene lookup returns CDR1 MNHEY and CDR2 SVGAGI.

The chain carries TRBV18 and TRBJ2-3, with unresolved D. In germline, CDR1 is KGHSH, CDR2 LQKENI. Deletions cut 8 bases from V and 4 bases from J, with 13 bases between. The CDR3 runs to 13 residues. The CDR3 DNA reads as TGTGCCAGCGTCGAGGAGATAGCAGATACGCAGTATTTT. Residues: CASVEEIADTQYF.

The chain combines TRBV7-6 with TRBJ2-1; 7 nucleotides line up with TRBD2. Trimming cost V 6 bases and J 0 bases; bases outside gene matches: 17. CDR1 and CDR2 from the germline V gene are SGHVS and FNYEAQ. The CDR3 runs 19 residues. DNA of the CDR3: TGTGCCAGCAGGTCCGGGGCCGGGGGGATGATAAGCTCCTACAATGAGCAGTTCTTC. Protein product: CASRSGAGGMISSYNEQFF. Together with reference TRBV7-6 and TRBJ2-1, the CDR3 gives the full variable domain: GAGVSQSPRYKVTKRGQDVALRCDPISGHVSLYWYRQALGQGPEFLTYFNYEAQQDKSGLPNDRFSAERPEGSISTLTIQRTEQRDSAMYRCASRSGAGGMISSYNEQFFGPGTRLTVL.

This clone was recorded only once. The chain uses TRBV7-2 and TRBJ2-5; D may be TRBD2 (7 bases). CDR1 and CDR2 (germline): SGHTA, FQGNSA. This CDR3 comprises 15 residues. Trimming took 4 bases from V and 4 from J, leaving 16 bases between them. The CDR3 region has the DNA TGTGCCAGCAGCTCTTACCGGGGGGCGGGAGAGACCCAGTACTTC. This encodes CASSSYRGAGETQYF.

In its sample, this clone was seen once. The CDR3 nucleotides read TGTGCCAGCAGCTCCTTTTGGGGAGACACTGAAGCTTTCTTT. Protein sequence: CASSSFWGDTEAFF. The J gene is TRBJ1-1, the V gene TRBV11-2; no definite D call. CDR1 and CDR2 (germline): SGHAT, FQNNGV. The germline V and J ends were trimmed by 4 bases and 3 bases, with 12 bases remaining between them. The CDR3 is 14 residues long.

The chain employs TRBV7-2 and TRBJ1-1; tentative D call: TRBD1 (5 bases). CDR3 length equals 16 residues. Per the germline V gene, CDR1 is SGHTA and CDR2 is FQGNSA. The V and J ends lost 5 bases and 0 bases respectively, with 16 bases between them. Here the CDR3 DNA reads TGTGCCAGCAGCCCAGCGCTAGGGGTTCTGAACACTGAAGCTTTCTTT. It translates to CASSPALGVLNTEAFF.

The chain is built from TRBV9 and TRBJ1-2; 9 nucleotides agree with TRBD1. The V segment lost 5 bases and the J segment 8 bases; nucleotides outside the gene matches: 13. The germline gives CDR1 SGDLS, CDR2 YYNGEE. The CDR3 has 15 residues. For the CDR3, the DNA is TGTGCCAGCAGTCACGGGGGGGGACAGGGTAAAGGCTACACCTTC. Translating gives CASSHGGGQGKGYTF.

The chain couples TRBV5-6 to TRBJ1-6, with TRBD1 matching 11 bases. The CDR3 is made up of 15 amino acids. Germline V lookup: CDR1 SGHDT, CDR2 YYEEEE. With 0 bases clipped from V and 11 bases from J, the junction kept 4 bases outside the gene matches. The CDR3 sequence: CASSLGTGGPPPLHF. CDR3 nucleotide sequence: TGTGCCAGCAGCTTGGGGACAGGGGGCCCACCACCCCTCCACTTT.

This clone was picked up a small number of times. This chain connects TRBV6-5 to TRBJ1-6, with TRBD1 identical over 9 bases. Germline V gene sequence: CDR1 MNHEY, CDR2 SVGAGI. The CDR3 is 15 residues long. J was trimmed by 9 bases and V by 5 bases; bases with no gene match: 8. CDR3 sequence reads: CASSQPGQGFSPLHF. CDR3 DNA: TGTGCCAGCAGTCAACCGGGACAGGGTTTTTCACCCCTCCACTTT.

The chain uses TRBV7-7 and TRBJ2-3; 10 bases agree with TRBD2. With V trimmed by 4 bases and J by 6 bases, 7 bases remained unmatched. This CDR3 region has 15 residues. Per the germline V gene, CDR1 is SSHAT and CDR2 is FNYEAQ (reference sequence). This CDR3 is CASSYTTSGSDTQYF. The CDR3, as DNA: TGTGCCAGCAGCTACACGACTAGCGGGTCGGATACGCAGTATTTT.